This record looks at one T cell receptor (beta chain) sequence and its context. In this sample, this clonotype turned up a few times. What this receptor recognizes is not known. Base qualities were left out, and no much larger clone turns up one base away. This entry belongs to a study of blood T cells in healthy people across ages (dated by TCRdb to between 2015 and 2017). The study in broad terms: Template switching captured roughly one uniquely barcoded TCR beta cDNA molecule per two T cells in model experiments. Using the same blood draw, the study looked at two additional independent replicas of 1 million unique cDNA reads for two donors, one aged 18 to 30 and the other aged 80 or older. Donors of different ages were randomly distributed across sequencing lanes to avoid experimental bias. Four age groups were formed from the donors: young (average approximately 17 years), middle-aged (approximately 40), aged (roughly 56) and long-lived (around 82). Age-related changes in TCR beta repertoire diversity were measured in the study by deep sequencing normalized with unique cDNA molecular identifiers. Overall results and qualifications from the work: Since profiling was done on bulk unsorted PBMCs, naive and antigen-experienced compartments could not be conclusively compared. Compared with the aged group, the long-lived group had more naive CD4+ T cells, fewer expanded clones and increased TCR diversity, suggesting age selection. A strong correlation was found between observed TCR beta diversity and the percentage of naive T cells measured by flow cytometry. Observed TCR beta diversity per million T cells fell roughly linearly with age, and a significant reduction was already apparent by age around 40. Because the CMV infection status of the donors was unknown, age-related changes in expanded clonotypes may potentially have been confounded. Estimates of total diversity from one million sequenced T cells were regarded as lower bounds and underestimates.

The germline V gene supplies CDR1 SGHRS and CDR2 YFSETQ. From the cysteine up to the phenylalanine, the CDR3 has a length of 15 residues. Left in the record is the CDR3 DNA by itself, 45 bases read in frame from the first base. The V and J ends are trimmed by 0 bases and 2 bases, leaving 11 bases between them. Systemically healthy Caucasian individuals from Russia, 39 in total and aged about 6 to 95 years, were included as donors. Around 10 milliliters of peripheral blood were drawn from each donor into EDTA-treated Vacutainer tubes. PBMCs were isolated by Ficoll-Paque density-gradient centrifugation, with at least 7 million obtained per sample. Trizol reagent was used to extract total RNA from PBMCs, with at least 5 micrograms per sample. For every donor, flow cytometry on a PBMC aliquot measured the percentage of naive CD45RAhigh/CD27high T cells. The library was prepared using 5' RACE. The sequencer listed for this sample is Illumina HiSeq 2500. A second PCR of about 6 to 11 cycles was performed with a sample-barcoded 5' primer and a J-beta primer mix. Each TCR beta cDNA molecule received a unique molecular identifier from a template-switch 5' adaptor carrying 12 random nucleotides. Each sample yielded at least 3 million CDR3-containing paired-end reads. All of the RNA was converted into first-strand cDNA using the Mint cDNA synthesis kit, with a TRBC-specific oligonucleotide serving as the primer. After uracil-DNA glycosylase treatment, a first 18-cycle PCR used universal primers M1SS and BC2_uni_R on all cDNA. The study's processing was this. For normalization, 1 million high-quality reads, each with a distinct molecular identifier, were randomly selected from each sample. Instead of being binned into consensus sequences, reads with shared molecular identifiers were discarded. CDR3 identification, clonotype clustering and error correction used MiTCR with a Q25 quality threshold and the strictest error-elimination algorithm. Lower-bound total TCR beta diversity was estimated with a nonparametric unseen species model using Euler transformation. The public sequencing data were trimmed at Q25 with fastp and processed into clonotypes with MiXCR by TCRdb, which kept only in-frame beta chains. For every CDR3 protein sequence, its rows merge into one entry that carries the most common genes and DNA. The V and J calls here are based on TCRdb, not the publication. The sample profile shows 700,000 or so distinct CDR3 sequences; approximately 21% of them were found once. The leading ten clones occupy 20% to 25% of the sample.

The TCR was taken from a man in his sixties or seventies in good health. Input material: blood. Recombination connected TRBV5-1 to TRBJ2-5; D gene: possibly TRBD1, on 5 matching bases. The DNA reads as follows: TGCGCCAGCAGCTTGGCCGACAGTGATCAAGAGACCCAGTACTTC. Its amino acids are CASSLADSDQETQYF.